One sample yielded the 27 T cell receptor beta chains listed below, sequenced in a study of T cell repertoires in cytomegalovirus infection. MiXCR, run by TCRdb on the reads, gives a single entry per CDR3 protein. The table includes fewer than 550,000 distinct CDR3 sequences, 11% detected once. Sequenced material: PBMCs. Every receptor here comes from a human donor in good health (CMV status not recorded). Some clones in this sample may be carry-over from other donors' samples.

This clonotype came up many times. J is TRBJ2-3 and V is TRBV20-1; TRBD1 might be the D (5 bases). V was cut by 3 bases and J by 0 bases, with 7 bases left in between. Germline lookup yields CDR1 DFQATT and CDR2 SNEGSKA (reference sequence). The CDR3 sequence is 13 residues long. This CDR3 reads CSASRQSTDTQYF. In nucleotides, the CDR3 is TGCAGTGCTAGTAGACAGAGCACAGATACGCAGTATTTT.

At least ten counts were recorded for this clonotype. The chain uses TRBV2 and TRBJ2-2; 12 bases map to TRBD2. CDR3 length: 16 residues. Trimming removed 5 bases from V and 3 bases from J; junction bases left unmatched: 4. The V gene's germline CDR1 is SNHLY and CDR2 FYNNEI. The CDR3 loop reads CASSWTSGKYTGELFF. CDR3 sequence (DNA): TGTGCCAGCAGTTGGACTAGCGGGAAATACACCGGGGAGCTGTTTTTT.

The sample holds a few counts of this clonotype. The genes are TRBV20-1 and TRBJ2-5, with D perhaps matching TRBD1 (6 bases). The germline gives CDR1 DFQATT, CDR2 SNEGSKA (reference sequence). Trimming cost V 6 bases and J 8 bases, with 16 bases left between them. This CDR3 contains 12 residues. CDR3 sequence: CSARDRLGTQYF. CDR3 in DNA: TGCAGTGCCCGTGACAGGTTGGGAACCCAGTACTTC.

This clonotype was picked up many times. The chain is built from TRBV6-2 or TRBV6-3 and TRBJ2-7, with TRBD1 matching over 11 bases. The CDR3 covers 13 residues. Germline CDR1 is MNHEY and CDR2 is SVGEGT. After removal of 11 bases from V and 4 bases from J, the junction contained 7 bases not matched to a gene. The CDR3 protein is CAARRDRGYEQYF. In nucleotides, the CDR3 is TGTGCCGCACGGCGGGACAGGGGGTACGAGCAGTACTTC.

CDR3 loop: CASTPLRTGRRTEAFF. The CDR3, as DNA: TGTGCCAGCACTCCCTTACGGACAGGGAGGCGGACTGAAGCTTTCTTT. The chain carries TRBV6-7 and TRBJ1-1, with 8 bases fitting TRBD1. TRBV6-7 is known as an ORF, though its function is uncertain. The CDR3 has 16 residues. J gave up 5 bases and V 7 bases, and 15 bases lay outside the gene matches.

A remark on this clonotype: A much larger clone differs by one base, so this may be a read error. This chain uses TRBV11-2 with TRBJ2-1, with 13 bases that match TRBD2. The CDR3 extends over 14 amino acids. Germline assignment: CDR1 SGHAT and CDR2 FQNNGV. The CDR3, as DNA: TGTGCCAGCGGTTTGGGACTAGCGGGAAATGAGCAGCTCTTC. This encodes CASGLGLAGNEQLF.

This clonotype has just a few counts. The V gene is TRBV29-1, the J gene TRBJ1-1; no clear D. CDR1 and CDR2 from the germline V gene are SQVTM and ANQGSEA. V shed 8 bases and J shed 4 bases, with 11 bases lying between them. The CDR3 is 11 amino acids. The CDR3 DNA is TGCAGCTTCGTGGAGAGCACTGAAGCTTTCTTT. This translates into CSFVESTEAFF.

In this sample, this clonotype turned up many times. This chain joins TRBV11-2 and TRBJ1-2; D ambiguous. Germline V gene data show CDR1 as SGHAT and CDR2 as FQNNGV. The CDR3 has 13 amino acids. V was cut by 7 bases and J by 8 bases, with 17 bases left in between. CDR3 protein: CASTALVRIGYTF. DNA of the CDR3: TGTGCCAGCACCGCCCTGGTTCGTATAGGCTACACCTTC.

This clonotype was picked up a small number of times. The CDR3 sequence: CATSRVSRDNYGYTF. Here the CDR3 DNA reads TGTGCCACCAGCAGAGTGTCAAGGGATAACTATGGCTACACCTTC. The chain joins TRBV15 to TRBJ1-2; D is uncertain. V was pared by 1 base and J by 1 base, with 10 bases between. The CDR3 is 15 amino acids. Looked up from germline, CDR1 is LNHNV and CDR2 is YYDKDF (reference sequence).

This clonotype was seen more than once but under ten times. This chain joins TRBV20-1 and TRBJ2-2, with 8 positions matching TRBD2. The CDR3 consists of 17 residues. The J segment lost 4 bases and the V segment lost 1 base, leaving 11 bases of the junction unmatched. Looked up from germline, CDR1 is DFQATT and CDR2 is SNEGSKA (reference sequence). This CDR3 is CSARVWGGGSATGELFF. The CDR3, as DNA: TGCAGTGCTAGAGTTTGGGGCGGGGGGTCCGCCACCGGGGAGCTGTTTTTT.

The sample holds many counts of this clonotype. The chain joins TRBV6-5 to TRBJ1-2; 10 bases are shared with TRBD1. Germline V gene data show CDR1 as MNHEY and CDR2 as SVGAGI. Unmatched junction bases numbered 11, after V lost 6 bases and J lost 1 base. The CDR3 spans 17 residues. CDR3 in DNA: TGTGCCAGCAGCGGTCCCGGGACAGGGGCCGGTAACTATGGCTACACCTTC. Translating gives CASSGPGTGAGNYGYTF.

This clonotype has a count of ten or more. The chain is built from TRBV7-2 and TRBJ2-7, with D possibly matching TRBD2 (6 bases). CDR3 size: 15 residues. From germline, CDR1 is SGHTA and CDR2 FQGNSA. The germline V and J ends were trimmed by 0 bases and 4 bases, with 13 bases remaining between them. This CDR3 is CASSLASGSGYEQYF. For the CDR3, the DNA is TGTGCCAGCAGCTTAGCATCCGGGAGCGGGTACGAGCAGTACTTC.

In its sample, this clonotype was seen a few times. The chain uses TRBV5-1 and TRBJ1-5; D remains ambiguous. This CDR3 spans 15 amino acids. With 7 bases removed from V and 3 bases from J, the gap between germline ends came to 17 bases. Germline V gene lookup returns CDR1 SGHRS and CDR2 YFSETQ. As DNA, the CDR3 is TGCGCCAGCTCCCCCGGGCAGTCGAACAATCAGCCCCAGCATTTT. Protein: CASSPGQSNNQPQHF.

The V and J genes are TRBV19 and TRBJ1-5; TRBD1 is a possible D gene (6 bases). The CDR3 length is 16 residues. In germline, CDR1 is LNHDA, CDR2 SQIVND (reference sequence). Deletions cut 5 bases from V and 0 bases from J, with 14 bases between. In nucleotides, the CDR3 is TGTGCCAGTAGTGCCCCGGGACACCATAGCAATCAGCCCCAGCATTTT. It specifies CASSAPGHHSNQPQHF.

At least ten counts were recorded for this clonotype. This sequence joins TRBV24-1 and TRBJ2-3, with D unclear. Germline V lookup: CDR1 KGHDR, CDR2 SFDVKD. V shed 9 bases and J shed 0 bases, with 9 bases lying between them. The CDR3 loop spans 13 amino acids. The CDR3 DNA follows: TGTGCCACCGTGGATTGGAGCACAGATACGCAGTATTTT. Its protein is CATVDWSTDTQYF.

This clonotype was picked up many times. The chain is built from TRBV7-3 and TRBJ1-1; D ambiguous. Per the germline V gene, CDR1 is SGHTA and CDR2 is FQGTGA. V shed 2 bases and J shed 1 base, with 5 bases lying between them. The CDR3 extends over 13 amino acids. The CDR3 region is CASSLWKNTEAFF. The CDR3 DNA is TGTGCCAGCAGCTTATGGAAGAACACTGAAGCTTTCTTT.

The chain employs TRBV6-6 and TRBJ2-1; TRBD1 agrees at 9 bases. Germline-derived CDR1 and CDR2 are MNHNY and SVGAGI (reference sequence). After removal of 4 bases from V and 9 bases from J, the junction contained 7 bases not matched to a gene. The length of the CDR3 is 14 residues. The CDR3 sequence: CASSSTGGWGEQFF. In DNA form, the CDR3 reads TGTGCCAGCAGTTCGACAGGGGGTTGGGGTGAGCAGTTCTTC.

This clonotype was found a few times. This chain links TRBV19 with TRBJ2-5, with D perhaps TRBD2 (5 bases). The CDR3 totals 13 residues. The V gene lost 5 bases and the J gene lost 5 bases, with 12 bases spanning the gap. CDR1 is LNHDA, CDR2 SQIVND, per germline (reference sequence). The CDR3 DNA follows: TGTGCCAGTAGTGTGGACTTTTTGGAGACCCAGTACTTC. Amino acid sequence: CASSVDFLETQYF. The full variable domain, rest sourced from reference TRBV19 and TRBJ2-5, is DGGITQSPKYLFRKEGQNVTLSCEQNLNHDAMYWYRQDPGQGLRLIYYSQIVNDFQKGDIAEGYSVSREKKESFPLTVTSAQKNPTAFYLCASSVDFLETQYFGPGTRLLVL.

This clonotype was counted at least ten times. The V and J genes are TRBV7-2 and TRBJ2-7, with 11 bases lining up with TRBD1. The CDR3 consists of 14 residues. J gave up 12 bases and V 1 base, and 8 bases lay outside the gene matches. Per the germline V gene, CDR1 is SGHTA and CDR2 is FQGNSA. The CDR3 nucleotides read TGTGCCAGCAGCTTAGTGGGACAGGGGGTACAGTGGTACTTC. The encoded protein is CASSLVGQGVQWYF.

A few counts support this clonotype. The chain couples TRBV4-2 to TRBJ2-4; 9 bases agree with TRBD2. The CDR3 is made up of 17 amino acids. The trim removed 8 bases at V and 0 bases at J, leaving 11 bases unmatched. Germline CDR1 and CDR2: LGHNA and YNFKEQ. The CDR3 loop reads CASGLNKRGVAKNIQYF. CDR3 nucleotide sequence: TGTGCCAGCGGGTTGAATAAGCGGGGGGTAGCCAAAAACATTCAGTACTTC.

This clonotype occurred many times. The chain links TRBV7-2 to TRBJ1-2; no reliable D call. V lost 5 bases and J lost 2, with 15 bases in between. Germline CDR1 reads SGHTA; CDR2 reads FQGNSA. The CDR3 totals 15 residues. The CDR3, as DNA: TGTGCCAGCAGCCCTGACACCCGGACCAACTATGGCTACACCTTC. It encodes CASSPDTRTNYGYTF.

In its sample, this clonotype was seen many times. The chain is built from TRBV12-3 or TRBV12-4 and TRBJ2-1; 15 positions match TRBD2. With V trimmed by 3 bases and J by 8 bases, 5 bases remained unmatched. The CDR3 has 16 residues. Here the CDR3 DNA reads TGTGCCAGCAGTTTCGGGACTAGCGGGAGGCGCGATGAGCAGTTCTTC. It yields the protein CASSFGTSGRRDEQFF.

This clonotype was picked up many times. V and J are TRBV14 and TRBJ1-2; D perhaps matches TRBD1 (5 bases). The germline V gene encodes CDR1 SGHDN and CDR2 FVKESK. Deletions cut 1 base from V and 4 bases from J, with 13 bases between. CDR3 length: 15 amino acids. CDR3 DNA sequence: TGTGCCAGCAGCCAAGGACAGTTCGGATCCTATGGCTACACCTTC. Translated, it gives CASSQGQFGSYGYTF.

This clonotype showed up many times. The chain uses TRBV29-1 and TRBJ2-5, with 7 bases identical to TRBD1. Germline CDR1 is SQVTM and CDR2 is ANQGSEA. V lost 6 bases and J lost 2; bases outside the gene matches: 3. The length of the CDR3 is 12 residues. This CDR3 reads CSVNRGQETQYF. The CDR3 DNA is TGCAGCGTCAACAGGGGACAAGAGACCCAGTACTTC.

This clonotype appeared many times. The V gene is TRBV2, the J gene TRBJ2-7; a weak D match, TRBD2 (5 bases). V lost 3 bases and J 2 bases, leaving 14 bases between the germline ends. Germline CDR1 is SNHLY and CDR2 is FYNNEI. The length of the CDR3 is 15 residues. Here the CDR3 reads CASSEEDLPPYEQYF. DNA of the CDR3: TGTGCCAGCAGTGAGGAGGACCTACCTCCCTACGAGCAGTACTTC.

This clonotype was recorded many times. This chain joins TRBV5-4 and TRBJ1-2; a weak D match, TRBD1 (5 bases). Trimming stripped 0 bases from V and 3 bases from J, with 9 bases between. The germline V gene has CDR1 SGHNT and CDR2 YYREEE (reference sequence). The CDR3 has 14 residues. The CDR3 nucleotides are TGTGCCAGCAGCTTGGTTTCGGGGGACTATGGCTACACCTTC. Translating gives CASSLVSGDYGYTF.

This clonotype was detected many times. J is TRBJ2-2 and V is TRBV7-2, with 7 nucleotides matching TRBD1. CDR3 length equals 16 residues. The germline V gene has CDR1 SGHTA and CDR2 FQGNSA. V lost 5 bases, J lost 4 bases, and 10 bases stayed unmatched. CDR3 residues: CASSRSGTVLTGELFF. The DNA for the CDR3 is TGTGCCAGCAGCCGATCCGGGACAGTCCTCACCGGGGAGCTGTTTTTT.